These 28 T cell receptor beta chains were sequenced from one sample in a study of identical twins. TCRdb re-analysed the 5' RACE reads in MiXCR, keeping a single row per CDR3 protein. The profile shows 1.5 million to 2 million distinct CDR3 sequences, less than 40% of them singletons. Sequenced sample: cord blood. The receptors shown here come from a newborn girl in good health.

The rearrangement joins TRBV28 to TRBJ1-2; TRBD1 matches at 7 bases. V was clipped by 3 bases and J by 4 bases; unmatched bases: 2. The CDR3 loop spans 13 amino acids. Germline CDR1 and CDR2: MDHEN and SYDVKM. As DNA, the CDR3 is TGTGCCAGCAGTTTTGGGGACAGCTATGGCTACACCTTC. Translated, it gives CASSFGDSYGYTF.

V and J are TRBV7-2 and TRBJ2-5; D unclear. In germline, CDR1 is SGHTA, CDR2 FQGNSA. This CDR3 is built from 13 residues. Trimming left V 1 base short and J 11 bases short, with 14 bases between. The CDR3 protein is CASSLGLLDEQYF. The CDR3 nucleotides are TGTGCCAGCAGCTTAGGCCTATTAGATGAGCAGTACTTC.

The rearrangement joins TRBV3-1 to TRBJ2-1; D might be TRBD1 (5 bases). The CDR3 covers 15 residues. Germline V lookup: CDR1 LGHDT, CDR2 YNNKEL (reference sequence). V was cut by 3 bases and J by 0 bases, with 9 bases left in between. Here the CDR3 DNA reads TGTGCCAGCAGCCAGAGGACACTCTCCTACAATGAGCAGTTCTTC. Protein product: CASSQRTLSYNEQFF.

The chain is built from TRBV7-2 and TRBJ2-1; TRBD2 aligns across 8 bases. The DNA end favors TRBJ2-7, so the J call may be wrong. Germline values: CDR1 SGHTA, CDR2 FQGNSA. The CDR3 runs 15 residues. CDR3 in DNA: TGTGCCAGCAGCCCCTTTAGCGGGGCCTACAATGAGCAGTACTTC. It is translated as CASSPFSGAYNEQYF.

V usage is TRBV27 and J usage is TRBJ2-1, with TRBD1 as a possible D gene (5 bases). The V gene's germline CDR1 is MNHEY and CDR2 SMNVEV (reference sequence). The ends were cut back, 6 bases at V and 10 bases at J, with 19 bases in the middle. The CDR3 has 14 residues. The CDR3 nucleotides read TGTGCCAGCAGCCGACAGTATCTTACCTACGAGCAGTTCTTC. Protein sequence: CASSRQYLTYEQFF.

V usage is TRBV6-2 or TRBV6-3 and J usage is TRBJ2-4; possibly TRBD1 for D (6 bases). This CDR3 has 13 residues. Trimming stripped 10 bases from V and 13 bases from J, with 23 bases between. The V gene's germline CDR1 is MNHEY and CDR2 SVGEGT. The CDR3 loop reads CATLEFGGWEQYF. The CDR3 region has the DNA TGTGCCACCCTGGAGTTTGGGGGCTGGGAGCAGTACTTC.

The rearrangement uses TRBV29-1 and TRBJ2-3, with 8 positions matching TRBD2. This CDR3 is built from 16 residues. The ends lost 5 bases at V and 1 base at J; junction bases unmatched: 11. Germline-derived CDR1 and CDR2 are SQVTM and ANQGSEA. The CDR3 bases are TGCAGCGTTTCCGGGAGGGAGGCCCACCGCACAGATACGCAGTATTTT. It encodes CSVSGREAHRTDTQYF.

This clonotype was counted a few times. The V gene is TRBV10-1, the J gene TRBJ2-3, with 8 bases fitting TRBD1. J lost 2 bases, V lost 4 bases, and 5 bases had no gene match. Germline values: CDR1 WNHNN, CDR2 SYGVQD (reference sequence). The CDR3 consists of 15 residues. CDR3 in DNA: TGCGCCAGCAGTGGTCGGACAGGGCCCACAGATACGCAGTATTTT. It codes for CASSGRTGPTDTQYF.

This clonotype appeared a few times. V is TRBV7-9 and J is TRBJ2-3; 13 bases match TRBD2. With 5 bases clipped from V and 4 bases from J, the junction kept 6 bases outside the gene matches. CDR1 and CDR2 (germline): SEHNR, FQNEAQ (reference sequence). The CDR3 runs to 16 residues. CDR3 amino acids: CASSPSGLAGADTQYF. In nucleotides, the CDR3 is TGTGCCAGCAGCCCTTCCGGACTAGCGGGAGCAGATACGCAGTATTTT.

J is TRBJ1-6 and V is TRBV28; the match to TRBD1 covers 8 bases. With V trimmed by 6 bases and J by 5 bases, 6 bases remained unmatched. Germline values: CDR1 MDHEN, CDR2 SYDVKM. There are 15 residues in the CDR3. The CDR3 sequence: CASRVGDRNNSPLHF. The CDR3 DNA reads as TGTGCCAGCAGAGTTGGGGACAGGAATAATTCACCCCTCCACTTT.

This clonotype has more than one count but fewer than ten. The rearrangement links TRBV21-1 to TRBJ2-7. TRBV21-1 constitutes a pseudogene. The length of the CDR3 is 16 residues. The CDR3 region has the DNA TGTGCCAGCAGCAAAATCGTCGACAGGGCTCCTCGGGAGCAGTACTTC. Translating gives CASSKIVDRAPREQYF.

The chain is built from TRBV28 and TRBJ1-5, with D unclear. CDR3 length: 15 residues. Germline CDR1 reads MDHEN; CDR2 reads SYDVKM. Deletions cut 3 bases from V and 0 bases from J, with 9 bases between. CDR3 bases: TGTGCCAGCAGTTTGCGGGGAGTTAGCAATCAGCCCCAGCATTTT. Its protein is CASSLRGVSNQPQHF.

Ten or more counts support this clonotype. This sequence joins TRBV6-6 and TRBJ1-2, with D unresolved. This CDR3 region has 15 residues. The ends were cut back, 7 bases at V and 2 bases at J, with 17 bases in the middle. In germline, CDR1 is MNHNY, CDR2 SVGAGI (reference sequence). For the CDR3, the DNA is TGTGCCAGCAAACCCCTCGGGCAGAAAAACTATGGCTACACCTTC. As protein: CASKPLGQKNYGYTF.

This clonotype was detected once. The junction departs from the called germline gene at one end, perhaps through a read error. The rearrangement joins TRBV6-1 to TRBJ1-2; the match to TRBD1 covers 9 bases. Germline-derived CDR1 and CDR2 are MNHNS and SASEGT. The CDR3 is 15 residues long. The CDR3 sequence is CTSSEGTGQIYGYTF. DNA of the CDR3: TGTACCAGCAGTGAAGGGACAGGGCAAATCTATGGCTACACCTTC.

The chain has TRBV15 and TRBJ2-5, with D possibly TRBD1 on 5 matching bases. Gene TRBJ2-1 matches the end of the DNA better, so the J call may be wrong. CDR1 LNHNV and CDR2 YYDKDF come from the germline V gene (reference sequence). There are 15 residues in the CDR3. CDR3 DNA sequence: TGTGCCACCAGCAGAGACAAGGACATCCAAGAGACCCAGTTCTTC. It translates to CATSRDKDIQETQFF.

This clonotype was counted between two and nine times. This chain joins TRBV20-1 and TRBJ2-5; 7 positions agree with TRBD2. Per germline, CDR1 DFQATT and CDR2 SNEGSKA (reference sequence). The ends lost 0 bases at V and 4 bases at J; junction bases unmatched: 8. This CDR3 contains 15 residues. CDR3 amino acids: CSARDPASGPETQYF. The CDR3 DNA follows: TGCAGTGCTAGAGATCCGGCTAGCGGACCAGAGACCCAGTACTTC.

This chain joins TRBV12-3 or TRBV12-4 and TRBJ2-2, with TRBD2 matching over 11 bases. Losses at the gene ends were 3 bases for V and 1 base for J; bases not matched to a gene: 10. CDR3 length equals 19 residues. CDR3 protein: CASSFVLAGGPLNTGELFF. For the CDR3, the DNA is TGTGCCAGCAGTTTTGTGCTAGCGGGGGGACCTTTGAACACCGGGGAGCTGTTTTTT.

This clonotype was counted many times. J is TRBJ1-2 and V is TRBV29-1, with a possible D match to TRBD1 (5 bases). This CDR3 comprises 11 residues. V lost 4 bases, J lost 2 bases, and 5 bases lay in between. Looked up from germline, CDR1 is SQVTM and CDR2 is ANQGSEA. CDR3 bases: TGCAGCGTTGGACAGAACTATGGCTACACCTTC. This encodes CSVGQNYGYTF.

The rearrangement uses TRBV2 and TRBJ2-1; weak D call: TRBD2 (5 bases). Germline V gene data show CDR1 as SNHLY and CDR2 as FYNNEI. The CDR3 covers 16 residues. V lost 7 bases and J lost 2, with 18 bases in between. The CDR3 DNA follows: TGTGCCAGCAAGGGCGGGTTTAGAAGGCCCTACAATGAGCAGTTCTTC. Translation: CASKGGFRRPYNEQFF.

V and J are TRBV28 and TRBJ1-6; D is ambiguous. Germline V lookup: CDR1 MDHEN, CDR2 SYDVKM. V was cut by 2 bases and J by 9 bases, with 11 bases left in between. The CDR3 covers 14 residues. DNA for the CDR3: TGTGCCAGCAGTTTAGTGGAGGGTAGTTCACCCCTCCACTTT. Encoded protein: CASSLVEGSSPLHF.

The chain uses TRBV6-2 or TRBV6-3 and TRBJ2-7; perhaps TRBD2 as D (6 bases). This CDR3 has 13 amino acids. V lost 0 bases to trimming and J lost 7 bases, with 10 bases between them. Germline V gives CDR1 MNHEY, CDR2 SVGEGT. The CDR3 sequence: CASSYSWDSEQYF. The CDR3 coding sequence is TGTGCCAGCAGTTACTCGTGGGACTCTGAGCAGTACTTC.

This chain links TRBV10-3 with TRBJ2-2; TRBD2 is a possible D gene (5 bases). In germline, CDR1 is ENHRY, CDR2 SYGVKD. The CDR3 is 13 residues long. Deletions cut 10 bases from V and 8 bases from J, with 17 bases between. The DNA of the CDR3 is TGTGCCACCACATCTACCGGGGTTGGGGAGCTGTTTTTT. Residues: CATTSTGVGELFF.

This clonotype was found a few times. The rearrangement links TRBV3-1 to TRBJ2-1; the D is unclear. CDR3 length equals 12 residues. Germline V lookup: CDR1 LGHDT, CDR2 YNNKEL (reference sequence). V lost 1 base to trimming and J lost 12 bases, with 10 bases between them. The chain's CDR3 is CASSQGRSRQFF. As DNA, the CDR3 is TGTGCCAGCAGCCAAGGTAGGTCCCGGCAGTTCTTC.

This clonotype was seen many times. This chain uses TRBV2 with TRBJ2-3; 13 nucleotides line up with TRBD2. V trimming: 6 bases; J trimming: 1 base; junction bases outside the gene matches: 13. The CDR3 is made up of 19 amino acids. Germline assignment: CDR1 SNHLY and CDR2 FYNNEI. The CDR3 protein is CASSGTSGTGNSGTDTQYF. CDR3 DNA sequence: TGTGCCAGCAGCGGGACTAGCGGGACCGGTAATTCCGGCACAGATACGCAGTATTTT.

In DNA form, the CDR3 reads TGTGCCAGCAGCTTAGTTTGGGGGGGCAGAGTATCCGAGCAGTACTTC. Translation gives CASSLVWGGRVSEQYF. The chain recombines TRBV11-2 with TRBJ2-7; tentative D call: TRBD2 (7 bases). The germline V gene has CDR1 SGHAT and CDR2 FQNNGV. Trimming cost V 1 base and J 6 bases, with 19 bases left between them. The CDR3 has 16 amino acids. Together with reference TRBV11-2 and TRBJ2-7, the CDR3 gives the full variable domain: EAGVAQSPRYKIIEKRQSVAFWCNPISGHATLYWYQQILGQGPKLLIQFQNNGVVDDSQLPKDRFSAERLKGVDSTLKIQPAKLEDSAVYLCASSLVWGGRVSEQYFGPGTRLTVT.

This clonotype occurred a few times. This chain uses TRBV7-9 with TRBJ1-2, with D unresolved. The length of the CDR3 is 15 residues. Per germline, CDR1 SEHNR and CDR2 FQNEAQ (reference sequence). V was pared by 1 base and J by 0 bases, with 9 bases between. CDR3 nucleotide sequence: TGTGCCAGCAGCTTAGTCACACATGCTAACTATGGCTACACCTTC. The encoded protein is CASSLVTHANYGYTF.

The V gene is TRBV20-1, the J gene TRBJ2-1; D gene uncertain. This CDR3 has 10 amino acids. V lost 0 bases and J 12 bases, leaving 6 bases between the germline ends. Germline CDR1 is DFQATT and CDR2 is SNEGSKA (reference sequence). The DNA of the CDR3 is TGCAGTGCTAGAGATGAACGGCAGTTCTTC. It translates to CSARDERQFF.

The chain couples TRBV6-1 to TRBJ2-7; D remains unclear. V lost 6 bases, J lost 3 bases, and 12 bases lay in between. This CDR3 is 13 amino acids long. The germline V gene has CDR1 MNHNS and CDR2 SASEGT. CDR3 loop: CASSPGSHYEQYF. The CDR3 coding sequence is TGTGCCAGCAGCCCAGGCTCCCACTACGAGCAGTACTTC.